The subject of this entry is one TCR beta chain. Its specificity is unknown. Healthy individuals who donated bone marrow served as the donors. These data come from a study of cytomegalovirus exposure and HLA in healthy donors. Study-level results: When a later analysis was performed, an Asian-associated ancestry cluster reportedly had fewer N-insertions than the approximately 690-donor mean.

The PCR made use of 60 Vbeta and 13 Jbeta primers. Original analysis: Unique TCR beta chains numbered 80 million to 95 million in a later analysis, with around 11 million shared. Repertoires were generated with immunoSEQ multiplex PCR, while TCRdb's copy carries only in-frame clones and drops some. V and J calls and clone size come straight from that table; D and trimming were deduced from the DNA. Of more than 200,000 clones listed, 55% to 75% are singletons. Per the germline V gene, CDR1 is MNHNS and CDR2 is SASEGT. V was shortened by 8 bases and J by 3 bases, with 11 bases between the two germline ends. The CDR3 is made up of 12 amino acids.

Sequences were obtained from PBMCs. The receptor was derived from a man between 35 and 55 years old in good health and CMV-seropositive. The chain joins TRBV6-1 to TRBJ2-7; the D gene is possibly TRBD2 (6 bases). The CDR3 nucleotides read TGTGCCAGCTTGACCGGGGGCTACGAGCAGTACTTC. Its translation is CASLTGGYEQYF.